The present TCR beta chain was sequenced within a study of regulatory T cells in long-lasting Graves disease. Building of the TCR beta libraries involved iRepertoire HTBI primers and Arm-PCR of CDR3 regions. TCRdb independently ran MiXCR on the multiplex PCR reads; one entry per CDR3 protein. This repertoire shows roughly 320,000 distinct CDR3 sequences, approximately 15% found once; its top ten account for 25% to 30%. Time point described: newly diagnosed GD, antithyroid drugs for less than 3 months. Isolated PBMC RNA provided the starting material for the TCR library. Patients met American Thyroid Association criteria for Graves' disease. This clonotype was detected a few times. V gave up 4 bases and J gave up 2 bases; unmatched junction bases: 5. The CDR3 sequence is 14 residues long. Germline assignment: CDR1 SGHTA and CDR2 FQGNSA. This sample was shared with a second study, whose subject was T cells in Graves' hyperthyroidism and ophthalmopathy.

The sequence was collected from a man aged 35-49 years with Graves disease. Material: peripheral blood mononuclear cells (PBMCs), obtained at new diagnosis, from a patient treated with antithyroid drugs. The chain uses TRBV7-2 and TRBJ2-7; 7 positions agree with TRBD1. The CDR3 DNA sequence: TGTGCCAGCAGCTCGGGACAGTTCCCCTACGAGCAGTACTTC. This sequence encodes CASSSGQFPYEQYF.